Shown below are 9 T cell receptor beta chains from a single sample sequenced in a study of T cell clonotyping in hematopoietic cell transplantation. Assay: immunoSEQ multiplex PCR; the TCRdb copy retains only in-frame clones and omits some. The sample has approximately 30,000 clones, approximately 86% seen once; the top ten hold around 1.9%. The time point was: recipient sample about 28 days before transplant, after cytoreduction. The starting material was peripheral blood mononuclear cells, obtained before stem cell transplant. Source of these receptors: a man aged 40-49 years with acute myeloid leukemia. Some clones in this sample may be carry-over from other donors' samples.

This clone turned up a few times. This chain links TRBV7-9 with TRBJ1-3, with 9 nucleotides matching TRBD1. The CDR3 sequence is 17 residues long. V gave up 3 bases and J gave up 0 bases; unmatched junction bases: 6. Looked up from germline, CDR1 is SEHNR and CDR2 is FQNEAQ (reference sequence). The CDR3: CASSFRTGDSSGNTIYF. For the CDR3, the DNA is TGTGCCAGCAGCTTCCGGACAGGGGACTCCTCTGGAAACACCATATATTTT.

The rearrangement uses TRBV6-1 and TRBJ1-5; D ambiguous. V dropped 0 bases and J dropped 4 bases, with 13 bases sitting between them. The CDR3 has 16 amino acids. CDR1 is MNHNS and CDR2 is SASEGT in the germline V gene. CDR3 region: CASSEATGMRNQPQHF. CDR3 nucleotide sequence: TGTGCCAGCAGTGAAGCAACGGGGATGAGGAATCAGCCCCAGCATTTT.

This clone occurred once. The chain's CDR3 is CASSLAASSYEQYF. The CDR3 nucleotides are TGTGCCAGCAGCTTAGCTGCTAGCTCCTACGAGCAGTACTTC. This chain connects TRBV7-9 to TRBJ2-7; D is unclear. CDR1 and CDR2 from the germline V gene are SEHNR and FQNEAQ (reference sequence). V was clipped by 0 bases and J by 0 bases, with 6 bases between them. The CDR3 covers 14 residues.

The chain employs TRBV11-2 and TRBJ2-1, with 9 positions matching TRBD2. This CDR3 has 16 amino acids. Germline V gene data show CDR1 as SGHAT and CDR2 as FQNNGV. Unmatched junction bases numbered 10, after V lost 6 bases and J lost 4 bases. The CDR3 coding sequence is TGTGCCAGCAGAAGGCTCCTAAGCGGGAGGTACAATGAGCAGTTCTTC. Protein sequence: CASRRLLSGRYNEQFF.

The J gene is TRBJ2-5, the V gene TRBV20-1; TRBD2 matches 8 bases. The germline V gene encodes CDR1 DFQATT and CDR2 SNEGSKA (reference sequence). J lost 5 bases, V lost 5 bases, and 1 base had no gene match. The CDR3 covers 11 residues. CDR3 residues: CSARGGETQYF. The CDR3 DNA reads TGCAGTGCTCGCGGGGGGGAGACCCAGTACTTC.

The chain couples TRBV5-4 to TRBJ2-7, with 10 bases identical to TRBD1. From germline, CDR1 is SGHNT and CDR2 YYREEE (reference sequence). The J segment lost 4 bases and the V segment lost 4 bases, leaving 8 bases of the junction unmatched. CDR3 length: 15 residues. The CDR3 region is CASSTGQGVLYEQYF. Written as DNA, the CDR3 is TGTGCCAGCAGCACCGGACAGGGGGTACTGTACGAGCAGTACTTC.

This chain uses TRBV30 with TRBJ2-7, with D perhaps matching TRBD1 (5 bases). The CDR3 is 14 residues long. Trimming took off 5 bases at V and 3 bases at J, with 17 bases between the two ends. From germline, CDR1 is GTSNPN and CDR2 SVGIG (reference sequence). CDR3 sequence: CAWDRLQADYEQYF. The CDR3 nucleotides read TGTGCCTGGGACAGATTACAGGCCGACTACGAGCAGTACTTC.

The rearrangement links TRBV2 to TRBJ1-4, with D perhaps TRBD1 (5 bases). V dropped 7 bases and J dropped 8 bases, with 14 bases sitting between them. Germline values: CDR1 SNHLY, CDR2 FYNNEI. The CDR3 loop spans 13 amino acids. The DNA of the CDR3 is TGTGCCAGCATGAGGGGACTTTCCGAAAAACTGTTTTTT. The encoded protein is CASMRGLSEKLFF.

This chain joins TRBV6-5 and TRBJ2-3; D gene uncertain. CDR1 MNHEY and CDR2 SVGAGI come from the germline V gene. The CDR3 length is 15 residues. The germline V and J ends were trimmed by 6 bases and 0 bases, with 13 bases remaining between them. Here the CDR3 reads CASSPGLGSTDTQYF. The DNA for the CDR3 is TGTGCCAGCAGCCCAGGTCTAGGGAGCACAGATACGCAGTATTTT.